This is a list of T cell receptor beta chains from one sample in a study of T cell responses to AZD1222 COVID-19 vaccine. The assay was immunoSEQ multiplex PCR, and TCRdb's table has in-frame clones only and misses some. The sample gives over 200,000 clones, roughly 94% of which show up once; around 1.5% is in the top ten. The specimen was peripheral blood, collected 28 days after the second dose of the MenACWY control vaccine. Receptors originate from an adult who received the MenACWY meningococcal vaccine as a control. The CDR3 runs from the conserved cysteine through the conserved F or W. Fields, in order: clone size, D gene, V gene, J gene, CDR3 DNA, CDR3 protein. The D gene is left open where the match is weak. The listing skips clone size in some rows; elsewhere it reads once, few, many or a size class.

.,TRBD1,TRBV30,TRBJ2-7,TGTGCCTGGACCAAACCGGACAGGGCCTACGAGCAGTACTTC,CAWTKPDRAYEQYF
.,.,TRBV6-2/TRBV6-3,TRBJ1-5,TGTGCCAGCAGTTACTCGTCCTTAAATCAGCCCCAGCATTTT,CASSYSSLNQPQHF
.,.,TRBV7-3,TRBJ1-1,TGTGCCAGCAGCTTAATAGGAAACACTGAAGCTTTCTTT,CASSLIGNTEAFF
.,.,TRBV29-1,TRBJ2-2,TGCAGCGTTGAAGATCGACGAAACACCGGGGAGCTGTTTTTT,CSVEDRRNTGELFF
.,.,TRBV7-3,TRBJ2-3,TGTGCCAGCAGCTTAACGGGCACAGATACGCAGTATTTT,CASSLTGTDTQYF
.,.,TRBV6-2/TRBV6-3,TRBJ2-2,TGTGCCAGCAGTTACGGCTTAGCCGGGGAGCTGTTTTTT,CASSYGLAGELFF
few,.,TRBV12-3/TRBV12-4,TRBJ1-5,TGTGCCAGCAGTCTACAGCGGTATCAGCCCCAGCATTTT,CASSLQRYQPQHF
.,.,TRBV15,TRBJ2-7,TGTGCCACCAGCAGAGATCGAGACACAGGCCCCTACGAGCAGTACTTC,CATSRDRDTGPYEQYF
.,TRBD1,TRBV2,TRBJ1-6,TGTGCCAGCAGGACAGGGGGCAAGAGTTCACCCCTCCACTTT,CASRTGGKSSPLHF
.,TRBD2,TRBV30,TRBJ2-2,TGTGCCTGGAGTGGGGGACTAGCGGGGGTATCCGGGGAGCTGTTTTTT,CAWSGGLAGVSGELFF
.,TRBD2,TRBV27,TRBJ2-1,TGTGCCAGCACCCCCGGGACTAGCCGTCCTGAGCAGTTCTTC,CASTPGTSRPEQFF
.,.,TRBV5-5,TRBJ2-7,TGTGCCAGCAGCCCCGTGATAGGACAGGAGGGTAACTACGAGCAGTACTTC,CASSPVIGQEGNYEQYF
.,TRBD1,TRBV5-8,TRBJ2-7,TGTGCCAGCAGCCTCGACAGGGGAAACTACGAGCAGTACTTC,CASSLDRGNYEQYF
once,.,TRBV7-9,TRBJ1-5,TGTGCCAGCAGCACAGACCCCCCCAATAGCAATCAGCCCCAGCATTTT,CASSTDPPNSNQPQHF
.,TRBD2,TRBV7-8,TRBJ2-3,TGTGCCAGCAGCTTAGGCGGGAGTGCAGATACGCAGTATTTT,CASSLGGSADTQYF
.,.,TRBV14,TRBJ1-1,TGTGCCAGCAGCCAAGTCGGGACCTCCAACACTGAAGCTTTCTTT,CASSQVGTSNTEAFF
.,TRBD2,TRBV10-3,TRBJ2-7,TGTGCCATCGGGGGACTAGCGGGAGGGCCAGACTACGAGCAGTACTTC,CAIGGLAGGPDYEQYF
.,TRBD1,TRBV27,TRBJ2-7,TGTGCCAGCAGTGCCGGACAGGGCTACGAGCAGTACTTC,CASSAGQGYEQYF
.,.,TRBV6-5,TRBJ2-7,TGTGCCAGCCAACTAGCTAGGACCTACGAGCAGTACTTC,CASQLARTYEQYF
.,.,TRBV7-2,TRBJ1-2,TGTGCCAGCAGCTTAGTTTACGGGGGCGGCTACACCTTC,CASSLVYGGGYTF
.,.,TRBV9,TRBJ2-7,TGTGCCAGCAGGGGATTACAGGGTCGATCCTACGAGCAGTACTTC,CASRGLQGRSYEQYF
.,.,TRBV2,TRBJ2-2,TGTGCCAGCAGTGGCCTCCCCGGGAACACCGGGGAGCTGTTTTTT,CASSGLPGNTGELFF
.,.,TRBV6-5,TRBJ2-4,TGTGCCAGCAGTTACTCGACAGCTGGGGAAAACATTCAGTACTTC,CASSYSTAGENIQYF
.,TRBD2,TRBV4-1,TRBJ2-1,TGCGCCAGCAGCCAACTAGCGGGGGTGAATGAGCAGTTCTTC,CASSQLAGVNEQFF
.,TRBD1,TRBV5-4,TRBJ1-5,TGTGCCAGCAGCTTGTGGGGACAGGGGCCAGAGCAGCCCCAGCATTTT,CASSLWGQGPEQPQHF
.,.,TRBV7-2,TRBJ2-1,TGTGCCAGCAGCTTAGATTTTGTGTCGGCCGGGACAATAGCTAATGAGCAGTTCTTC,CASSLDFVSAGTIANEQFF
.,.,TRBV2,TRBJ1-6,TGTGCCAGCAATTCGGGACCCAGATATGTCCTCCACTTT,CASNSGPRYVLHF
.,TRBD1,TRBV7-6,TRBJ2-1,TGTGCCAGCAGCTCACTGACAGGGGTCAATGAGCAGTTCTTC,CASSSLTGVNEQFF
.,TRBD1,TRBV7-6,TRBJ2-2,TGTGCCAGCAGCCAGCCGGGACAGGGGGCCGGGGAGCTGTTTTTT,CASSQPGQGAGELFF
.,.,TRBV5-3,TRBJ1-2,TGTGCCAGAAGCTTGGGCGGTGGCTACACCTTC,CARSLGGGYTF
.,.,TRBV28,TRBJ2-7,TGTGCCAGCAGTCGGGGGTTTTACGAGCAGTACTTC,CASSRGFYEQYF
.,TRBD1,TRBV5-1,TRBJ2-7,TGCGCCAGCAGCCCCTGGGACAGTTCCTCCTACGAGCAGTACTTC,CASSPWDSSSYEQYF
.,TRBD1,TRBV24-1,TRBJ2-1,TGTGCCACCAGGGCGACAGGGAGTAACAATGAGCAGTTCTTC,CATRATGSNNEQFF
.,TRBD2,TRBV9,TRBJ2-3,TGTGCCAGCAGCTTTACTAGCGAGTCAGATACGCAGTATTTT,CASSFTSESDTQYF
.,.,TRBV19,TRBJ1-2,TGTGCCAGTAGTATACCCGGACAGATCTATGGCTACACCTTC,CASSIPGQIYGYTF
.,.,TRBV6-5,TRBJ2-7,TGTGCCAGCAGCCCATACAGGGTTGCGTCCTACGAGCAGTACTTC,CASSPYRVASYEQYF
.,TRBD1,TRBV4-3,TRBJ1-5,TGCGCCAGCAGCCAAGATTTTGCAGGGGGGTACCTTCAGCCCCAGCATTTT,CASSQDFAGGYLQPQHF
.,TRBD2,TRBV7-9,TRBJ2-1,TGTGCCAGTCCGGGACTAGCCCTTCTCAATGAGCAGTTCTTC,CASPGLALLNEQFF
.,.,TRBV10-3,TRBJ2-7,TGTGCCATCAAAAGCACAGGTCCCGAGCAGTACTTC,CAIKSTGPEQYF
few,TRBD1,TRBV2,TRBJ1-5,TGTGCCAGCAGTGAAGAACAGGGGAAAAATCAGCCCCAGCATTTT,CASSEEQGKNQPQHF
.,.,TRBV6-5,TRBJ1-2,TGTGCCAGCAGTTACCAGGGCACCTATGGCTACACCTTC,CASSYQGTYGYTF
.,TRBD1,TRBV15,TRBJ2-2,TGTGCCACCAGCTCCCGACAGGGATATGGCGGGGAGCTGTTTTTT,CATSSRQGYGGELFF
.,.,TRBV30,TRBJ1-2,TGTGCCTGGAGTTGGGGGGAGGACTATGGCTACACCTTC,CAWSWGEDYGYTF
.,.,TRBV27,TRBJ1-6,TGTGCCAGCAGTTTCTCGCAGGCTACGGATTCACCCCTCCACTTT,CASSFSQATDSPLHF
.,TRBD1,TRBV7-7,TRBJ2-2,TGTGCTAGCAGCTTAGTTTGGGGACAGGGTTCCACCGGGGAGCTGTTTTTT,CASSLVWGQGSTGELFF
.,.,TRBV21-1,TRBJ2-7,TGTGCCAGCAGCAAAGCTCCCTACCCGGGGAACGAGCAGTACTTC,CASSKAPYPGNEQYF
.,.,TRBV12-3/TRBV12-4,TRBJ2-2,TGTGCCAGCAGTGCCCTACGAGGCGGGGAGCTGTTTTTT,CASSALRGGELFF
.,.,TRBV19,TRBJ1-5,TGTGCCAGTAGTATGATTGGGGTGTCCCAGCATTTT,CASSMIGVSQHF
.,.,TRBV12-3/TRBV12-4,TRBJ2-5,TGTGCCAGCAGCCATCCCGGGGAGACCCAGTACTTC,CASSHPGETQYF
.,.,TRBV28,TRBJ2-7,TGTGCCAGCAGTTTCAGAGGGGCTGTAAACGAGCAGTACTTC,CASSFRGAVNEQYF
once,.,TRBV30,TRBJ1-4,TGTGCCTGCCCTGGACGGAATAATGAAAAACTGTTTTTT,CACPGRNNEKLFF
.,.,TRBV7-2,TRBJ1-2,TGTGCCAGCAGCTTTGAGGGGGGCTACACCTTC,CASSFEGGYTF
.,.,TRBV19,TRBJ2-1,TGTGCCAGTAGTTGGGGGGGCGTCTACAATGAGCAGTTCTTC,CASSWGGVYNEQFF
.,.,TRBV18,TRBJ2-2,TGTGCCAGCTCTCCCCCGAACACCGGGGAGCTGTTTTTT,CASSPPNTGELFF